A selection of T cell receptor beta chains follows, all from one sample in a study of control samples from healthy donors and cancer patients. Using immunoSEQ multiplex PCR, the repertoire was profiled, and TCRdb retains in-frame clones only, with some absent. This table holds about 84,000 clones, around 91% found once. The sample taken for sequencing was blood. The origin of the receptors is a man aged 25-45 years in good health. CDR3s include the opening cysteine and the closing phenylalanine or tryptophan.

j_gene: TRBJ2-5
v_gene: TRBV19
CDR3aa: CASGAYQETQYF

j_gene: TRBJ2-7
v_gene: TRBV5-1
CDR3aa: CASSLAMSLAGPYEQYF

j_gene: TRBJ2-3
v_gene: TRBV5-1
CDR3aa: CASSLSGLRSTDTQYF

j_gene: TRBJ2-2
v_gene: TRBV11-3
CDR3aa: CASSLDGREGREELFF

j_gene: TRBJ1-4
v_gene: TRBV28
CDR3aa: CASSLRGGATNEKLFF

j_gene: TRBJ2-3
v_gene: TRBV5-4
CDR3aa: CASSLLASSTDTQYF

j_gene: TRBJ2-3
v_gene: TRBV6-1
CDR3aa: CASSERDATDTQYF

j_gene: TRBJ2-2
v_gene: TRBV7-9
CDR3aa: CASSLRGGSGELFF

j_gene: TRBJ2-1
v_gene: TRBV3-1/TRBV3-2
CDR3aa: CASSLRGGNEQFF

j_gene: TRBJ1-3
v_gene: TRBV7-2
CDR3aa: CASSPAGAASGNTIYF

j_gene: TRBJ1-2
v_gene: TRBV7-8
CDR3aa: CASSLESVAPGRYTF